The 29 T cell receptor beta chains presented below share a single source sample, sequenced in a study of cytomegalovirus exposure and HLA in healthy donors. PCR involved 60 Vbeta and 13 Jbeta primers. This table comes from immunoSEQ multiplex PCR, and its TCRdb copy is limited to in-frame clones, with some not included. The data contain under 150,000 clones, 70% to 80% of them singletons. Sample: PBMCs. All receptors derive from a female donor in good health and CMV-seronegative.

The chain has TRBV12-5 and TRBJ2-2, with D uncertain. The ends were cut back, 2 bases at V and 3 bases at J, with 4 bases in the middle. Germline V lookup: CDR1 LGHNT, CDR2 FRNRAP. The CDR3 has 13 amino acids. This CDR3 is CASGLLYTGELFF. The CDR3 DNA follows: TGTGCTAGTGGTTTGCTTTACACCGGGGAGCTGTTTTTT.

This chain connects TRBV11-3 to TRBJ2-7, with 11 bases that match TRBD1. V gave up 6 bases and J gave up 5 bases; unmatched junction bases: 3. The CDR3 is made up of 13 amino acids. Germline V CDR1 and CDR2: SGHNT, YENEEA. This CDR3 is CASSRTGGNEQYF. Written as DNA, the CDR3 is TGTGCCAGCAGTCGGACAGGGGGCAACGAGCAGTACTTC.

CDR3 DNA sequence: TGCGCCAGCAGCCAAAACTTTGAGCAGTTCTTC. Amino acids: CASSQNFEQFF. The V and J genes are TRBV5-1 and TRBJ2-1; D gene uncertain. Germline V gene data show CDR1 as SGHRS and CDR2 as YFSETQ. The CDR3 runs to 11 residues. The ends were cut back, 4 bases at V and 9 bases at J, with 8 bases in the middle.

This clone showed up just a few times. The DNA of the CDR3 is TGCGCCAGCAGCCAATTTAGCGGGGGGGTAGATACGCAGTATTTT. Encoded protein: CASSQFSGGVDTQYF. The chain recombines TRBV4-1 with TRBJ2-3; 11 nucleotides agree with TRBD2. Trimming at V came to 2 bases and at J to 5 bases, leaving 3 bases not matched to a gene. Germline V gene data show CDR1 as MGHRA and CDR2 as YSYEKL. This CDR3 spans 15 amino acids.

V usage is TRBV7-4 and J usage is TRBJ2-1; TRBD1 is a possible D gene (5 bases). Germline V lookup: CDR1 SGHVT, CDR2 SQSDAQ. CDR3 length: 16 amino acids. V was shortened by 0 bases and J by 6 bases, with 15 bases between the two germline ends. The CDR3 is CASSLALTPDSNEQFF. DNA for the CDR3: TGTGCCAGCAGCTTAGCGTTGACTCCTGACAGCAATGAGCAGTTCTTC. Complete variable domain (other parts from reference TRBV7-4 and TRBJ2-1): GAGVSQSPRYKVAKRGRDVALRCDSISGHVTLYWYRQTLGQGSEVLTYSQSDAQRDKSGRPSGRFSAERPERSVSTLKIQRTEQGDSAVYLCASSLALTPDSNEQFFGPGTRLTVL.

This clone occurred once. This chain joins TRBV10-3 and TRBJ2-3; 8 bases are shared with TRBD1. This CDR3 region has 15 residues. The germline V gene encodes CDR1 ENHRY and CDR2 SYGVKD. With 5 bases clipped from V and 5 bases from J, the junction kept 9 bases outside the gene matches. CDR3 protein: CAISLPGQGIDTQYF. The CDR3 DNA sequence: TGTGCCATCAGTCTTCCCGGACAGGGAATAGATACGCAGTATTTT.

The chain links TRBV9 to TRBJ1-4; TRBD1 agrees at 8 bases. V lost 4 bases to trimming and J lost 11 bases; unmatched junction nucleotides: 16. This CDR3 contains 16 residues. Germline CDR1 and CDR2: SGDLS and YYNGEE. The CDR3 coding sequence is TGTGCCAGCAGCCCTCGGACAGGGTCCGAGGTCGGTAAACTGTTTTTT. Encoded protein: CASSPRTGSEVGKLFF.

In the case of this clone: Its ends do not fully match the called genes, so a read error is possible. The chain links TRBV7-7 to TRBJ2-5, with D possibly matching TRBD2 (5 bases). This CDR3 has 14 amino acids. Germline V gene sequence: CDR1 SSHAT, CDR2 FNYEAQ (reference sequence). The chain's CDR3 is CASSSDPAGETQYF. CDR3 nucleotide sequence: TGTGCTAGCAGCTCTGACCCGGCGGGAGAGACCCAGTACTTC. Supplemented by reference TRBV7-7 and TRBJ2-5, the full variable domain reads GAGVSQSPRYKVTKRGQDVTLRCDPISSHATLYWYQQALGQGPEFLTYFNYEAQPDKSGLPSDRFSAERPEGSISTLTIQRTEQRDSAMYRCASSSDPAGETQYFGPGTRLLVL.

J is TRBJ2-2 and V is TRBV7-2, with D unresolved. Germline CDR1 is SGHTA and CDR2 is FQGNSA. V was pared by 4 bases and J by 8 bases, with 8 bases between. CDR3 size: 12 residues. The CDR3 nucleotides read TGTGCCAGCAGCTCGGTGAGGGGGGAGCTGTTTTTT. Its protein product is CASSSVRGELFF. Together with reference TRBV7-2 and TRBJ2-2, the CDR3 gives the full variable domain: GAGVSQSPSNKVTEKGKDVELRCDPISGHTALYWYRQSLGQGLEFLIYFQGNSAPDKSGLPSDRFSAERTGGSVSTLTIQRTQQEDSAVYLCASSSVRGELFFGEGSRLTVL.

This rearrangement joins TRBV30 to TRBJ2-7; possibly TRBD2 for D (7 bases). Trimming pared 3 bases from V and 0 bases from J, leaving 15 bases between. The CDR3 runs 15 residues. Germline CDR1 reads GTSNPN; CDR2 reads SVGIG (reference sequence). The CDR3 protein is CAWSARGLSSYEQYF. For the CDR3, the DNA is TGTGCCTGGAGCGCGCGGGGGCTCTCCTCCTACGAGCAGTACTTC.

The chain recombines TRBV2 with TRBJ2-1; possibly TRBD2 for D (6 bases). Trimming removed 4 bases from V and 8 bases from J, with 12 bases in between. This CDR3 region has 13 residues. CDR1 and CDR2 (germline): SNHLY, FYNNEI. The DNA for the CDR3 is TGTGCCAGCAGTGGTGCGGGGATTTATGAGCAGTTCTTC. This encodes CASSGAGIYEQFF.

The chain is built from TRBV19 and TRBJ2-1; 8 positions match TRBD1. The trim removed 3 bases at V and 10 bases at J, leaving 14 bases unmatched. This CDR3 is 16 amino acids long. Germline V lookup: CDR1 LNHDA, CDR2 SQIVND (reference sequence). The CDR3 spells CASSMQGTGLSWEQFF. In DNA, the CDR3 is TGTGCCAGTAGTATGCAGGGGACAGGCTTATCCTGGGAGCAGTTCTTC.

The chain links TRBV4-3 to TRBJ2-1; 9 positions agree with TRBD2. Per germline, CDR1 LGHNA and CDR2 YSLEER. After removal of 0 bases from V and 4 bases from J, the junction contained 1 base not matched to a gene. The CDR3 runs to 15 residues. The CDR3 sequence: CASSQDSGGYNEQFF. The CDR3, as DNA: TGCGCCAGCAGCCAAGATAGCGGGGGTTACAATGAGCAGTTCTTC.

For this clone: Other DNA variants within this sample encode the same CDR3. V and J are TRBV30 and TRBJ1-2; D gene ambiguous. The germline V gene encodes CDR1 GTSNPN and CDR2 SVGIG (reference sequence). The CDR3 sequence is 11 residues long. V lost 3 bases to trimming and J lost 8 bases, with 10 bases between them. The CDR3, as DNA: TGTGCCTGGAGCCGGGGAGGAGGCTACACCTTC. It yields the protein CAWSRGGGYTF.

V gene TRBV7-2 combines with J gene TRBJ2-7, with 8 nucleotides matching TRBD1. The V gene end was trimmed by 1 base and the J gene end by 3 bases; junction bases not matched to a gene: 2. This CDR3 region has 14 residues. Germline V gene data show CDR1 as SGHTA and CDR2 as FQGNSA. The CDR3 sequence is CASSLGGQGYEQYF. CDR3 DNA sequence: TGTGCCAGCAGCTTAGGAGGACAGGGCTACGAGCAGTACTTC.

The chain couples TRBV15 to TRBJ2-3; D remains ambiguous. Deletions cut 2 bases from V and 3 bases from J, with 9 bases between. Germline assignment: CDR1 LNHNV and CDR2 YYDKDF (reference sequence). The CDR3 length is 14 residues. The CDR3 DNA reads TGTGCCACCAGCAGATTAGATTATACAGATACGCAGTATTTT. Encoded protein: CATSRLDYTDTQYF. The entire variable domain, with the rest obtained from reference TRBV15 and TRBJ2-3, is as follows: DAMVIQNPRYQVTQFGKPVTLSCSQTLNHNVMYWYQQKSSQAPKLLFHYYDKDFNNEADTPDNFQSRRPNTSFCFLDIRSPGLGDTAMYLCATSRLDYTDTQYFGPGTRLTVL.

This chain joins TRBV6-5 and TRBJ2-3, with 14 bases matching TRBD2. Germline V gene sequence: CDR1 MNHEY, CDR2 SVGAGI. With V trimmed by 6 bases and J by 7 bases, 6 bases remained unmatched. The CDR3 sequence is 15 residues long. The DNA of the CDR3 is TGTGCCAGCAGACCCGGGACTAGCGGGAGCTATACGCAGTATTTT. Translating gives CASRPGTSGSYTQYF.

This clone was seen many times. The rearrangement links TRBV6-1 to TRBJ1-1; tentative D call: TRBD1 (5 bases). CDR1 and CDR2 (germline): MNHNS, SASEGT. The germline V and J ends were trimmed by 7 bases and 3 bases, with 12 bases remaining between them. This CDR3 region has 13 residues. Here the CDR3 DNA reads TGTGCCAGCATCGCGGGACGGTACACTGAAGCTTTCTTT. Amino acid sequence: CASIAGRYTEAFF.

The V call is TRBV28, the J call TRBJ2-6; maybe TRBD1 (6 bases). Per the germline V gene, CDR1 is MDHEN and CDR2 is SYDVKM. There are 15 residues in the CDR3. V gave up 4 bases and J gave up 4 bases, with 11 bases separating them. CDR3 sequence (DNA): TGTGCCAGCAGTTCCCCAGGGGTCGGGGCCAACGTCCTGACTTTC. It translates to CASSSPGVGANVLTF.

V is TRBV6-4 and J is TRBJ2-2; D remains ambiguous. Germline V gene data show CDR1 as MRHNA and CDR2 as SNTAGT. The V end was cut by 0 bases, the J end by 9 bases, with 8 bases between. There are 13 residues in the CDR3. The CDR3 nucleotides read TGTGCCAGCAGTGACTCGACAAGCTGGGAGCTGTTTTTT. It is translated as CASSDSTSWELFF.

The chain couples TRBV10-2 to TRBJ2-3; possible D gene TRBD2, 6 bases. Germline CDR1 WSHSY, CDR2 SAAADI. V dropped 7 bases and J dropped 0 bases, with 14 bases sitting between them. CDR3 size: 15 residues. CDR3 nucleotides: TGCGCCAGCACCCCAGCGGGCATTAGCACAGATACGCAGTATTTT. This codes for CASTPAGISTDTQYF.

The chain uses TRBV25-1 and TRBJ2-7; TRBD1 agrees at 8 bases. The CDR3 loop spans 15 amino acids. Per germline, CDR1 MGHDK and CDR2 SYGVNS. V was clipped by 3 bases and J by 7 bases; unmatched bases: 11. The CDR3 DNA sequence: TGTGCCAGCAGTGATCACCCAGGGGGCTCGAAAGAGCAGTACTTC. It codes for CASSDHPGGSKEQYF.

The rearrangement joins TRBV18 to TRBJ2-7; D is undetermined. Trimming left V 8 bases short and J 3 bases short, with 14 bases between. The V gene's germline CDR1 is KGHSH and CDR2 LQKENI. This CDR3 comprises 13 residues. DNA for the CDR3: TGTGCCAGCCAACTCGGTGCCCACTACGAGCAGTACTTC. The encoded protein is CASQLGAHYEQYF. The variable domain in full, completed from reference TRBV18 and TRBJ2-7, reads NAGVMQNPRHLVRRRGQEARLRCSPMKGHSHVYWYRQLPEEGLKFMVYLQKENIIDESGMPKERFSAEFPKEGPSILRIQQVVRGDSAAYFCASQLGAHYEQYFGPGTRLTVT.

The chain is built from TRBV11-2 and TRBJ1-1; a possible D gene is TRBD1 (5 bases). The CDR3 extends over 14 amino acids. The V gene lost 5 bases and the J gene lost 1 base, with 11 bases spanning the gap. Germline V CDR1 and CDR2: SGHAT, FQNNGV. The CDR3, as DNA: TGTGCCAGCAGCAGAAATACAGGGAACACTGAAGCTTTCTTT. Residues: CASSRNTGNTEAFF.

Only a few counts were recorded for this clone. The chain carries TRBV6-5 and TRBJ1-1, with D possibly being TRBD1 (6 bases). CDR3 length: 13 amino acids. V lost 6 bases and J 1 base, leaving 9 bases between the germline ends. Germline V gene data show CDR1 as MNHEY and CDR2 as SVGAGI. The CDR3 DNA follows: TGTGCCAGCAGCCCCAGGGGGAACACTGAAGCTTTCTTT. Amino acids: CASSPRGNTEAFF.

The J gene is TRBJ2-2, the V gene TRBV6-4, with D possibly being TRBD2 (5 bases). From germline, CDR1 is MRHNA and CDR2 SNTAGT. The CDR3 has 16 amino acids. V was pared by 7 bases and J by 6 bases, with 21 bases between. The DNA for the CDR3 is TGTGCCAGCAATGAGGGTATCCCGGGAAGTCCCGGGGAGCTGTTTTTT. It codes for CASNEGIPGSPGELFF.

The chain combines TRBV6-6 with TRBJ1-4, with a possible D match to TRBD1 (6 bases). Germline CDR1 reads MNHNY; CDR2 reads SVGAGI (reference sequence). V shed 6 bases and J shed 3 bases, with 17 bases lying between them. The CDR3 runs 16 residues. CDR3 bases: TGTGCCAGCAGCAGATACAGGGAAAGATCTAATGAAAAACTGTTTTTT. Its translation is CASSRYRERSNEKLFF.

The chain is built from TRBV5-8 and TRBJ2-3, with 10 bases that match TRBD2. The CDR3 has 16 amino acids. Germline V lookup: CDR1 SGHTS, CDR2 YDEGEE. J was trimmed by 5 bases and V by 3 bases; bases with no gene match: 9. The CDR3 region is CASSSGLAGVRDTQYF. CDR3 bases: TGTGCCAGCAGCTCTGGCCTAGCGGGAGTGAGAGATACGCAGTATTTT.

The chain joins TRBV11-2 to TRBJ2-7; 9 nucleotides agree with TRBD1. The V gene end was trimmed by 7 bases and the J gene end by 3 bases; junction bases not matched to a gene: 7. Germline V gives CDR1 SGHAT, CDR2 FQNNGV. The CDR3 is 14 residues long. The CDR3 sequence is CASTPGTGNYEQYF. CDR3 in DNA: TGTGCCAGCACTCCGGGGACAGGGAACTACGAGCAGTACTTC.